This T cell receptor (beta chain) was sequenced for a study of T cells after posttransplantation cyclophosphamide. Sampled 1 year posttransplant, controls received myeloablative marrow transplants, methotrexate and a calcineurin inhibitor. Germline-derived CDR1 and CDR2 are MNHEY and SMNVEV (reference sequence). V dropped 5 bases and J dropped 8 bases, with 13 bases sitting between them. This CDR3 has 13 residues. Notes on this clone: Antigen specificity is unknown.

The repertoire was sequenced with immunoSEQ multiplex PCR; TCRdb's copy has only in-frame clones and lacks some. The table includes about 21,000 clones, about 86% detected once. Broader study findings: Skin or GI-infiltrating T cells shared few TRB sequences with blood. TRB clonality was highly associated with recipient CMV seropositivity and reactivation. Later blood repertoires were often dominated by clones from the donor CD8+ memory compartment.

This sequence originates from a female patient aged 30-39 years who received an allogeneic stem cell transplant from an unrelated donor, was CMV-positive, and had acute and chronic GVHD. Some of the T cells may derive from the graft donor. The chain recombines TRBV27 with TRBJ1-3, with D uncertain. The source material was PBMCs, sampled 362 days after allogeneic stem cell transplant with calcineurin inhibitor and methotrexate. The CDR3 nucleotides read TGTGCCAGCAGTCCATATAGCGGAGACACCATATATTTT. Amino acid sequence: CASSPYSGDTIYF.